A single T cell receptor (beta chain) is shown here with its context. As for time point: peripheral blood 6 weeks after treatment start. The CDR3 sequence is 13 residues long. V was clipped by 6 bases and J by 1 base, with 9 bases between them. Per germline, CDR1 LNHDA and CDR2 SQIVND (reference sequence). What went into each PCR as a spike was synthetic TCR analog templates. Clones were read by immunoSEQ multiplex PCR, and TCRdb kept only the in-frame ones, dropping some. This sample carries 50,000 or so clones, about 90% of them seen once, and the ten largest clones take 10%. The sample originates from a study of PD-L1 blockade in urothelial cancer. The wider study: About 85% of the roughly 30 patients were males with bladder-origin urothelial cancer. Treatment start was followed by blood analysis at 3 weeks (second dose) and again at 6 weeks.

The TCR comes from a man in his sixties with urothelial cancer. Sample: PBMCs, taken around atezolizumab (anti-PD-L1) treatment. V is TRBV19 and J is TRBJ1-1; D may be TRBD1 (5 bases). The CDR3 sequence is CASRRTQNTEAFF. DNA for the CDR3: TGTGCCAGTAGGCGGACACAGAACACTGAAGCTTTCTTT.